This T cell receptor beta chain was documented in a study of blood T cell repertoires in COVID-19. Clones were sequenced by immunoSEQ multiplex PCR, and TCRdb holds only the in-frame ones, with some missing. The table includes 65,000 to 95,000 clones, 85% to 90% detected once. This CDR3 is 14 amino acids long. Germline CDR1 is SQVTM and CDR2 is ANQGSEA. Unmatched junction bases numbered 15, after V lost 3 bases and J lost 13 bases. This TCR came from a man between 45 and 60 years old with active COVID-19. Material for sequencing was peripheral blood. The chain combines TRBV29-1 with TRBJ1-2, with 9 bases lining up with TRBD1. For the CDR3, the DNA is TGCAGCGTTGAGGTATCCGGACAGGGGAGCTCTGGCACCTTC. Translation: CSVEVSGQGSSGTF.